This record looks at one TCR beta chain sequence and its context. TCRdb's table, derived via immunoSEQ multiplex PCR, lists solely in-frame clones and lacks some. The sample comprises tens of thousands of clones, just under 95% of which are singletons, and just under 2% rests with the top ten. This sample was included in a study of T cell changes during pregnancy in multiple sclerosis. The sequencing used peripheral blood, collected in the second trimester of pregnancy. This TCR was recovered from a female donor with multiple sclerosis, enrolled in a pregnancy study.

The CDR3 region has the DNA TGCAGCGTGAAGCGGGAGTGGTACCAAGAGACCCAGTACTTC. This sequence encodes CSVKREWYQETQYF. The V gene is TRBV29-1, the J gene TRBJ2-5, with 8 bases fitting TRBD2. Trimming removed 6 bases from V and 0 bases from J; junction bases left unmatched: 6. CDR3 size: 14 residues. Germline-derived CDR1 and CDR2 are SQVTM and ANQGSEA. The full variable domain, rest sourced from reference TRBV29-1 and TRBJ2-5, is SAVISQKPSRDICQRGTSLTIQCQVDSQVTMMFWYRQQPGQSLTLIATANQGSEATYESGFVIDKFPISRPNLTFSTLTVSNMSPEDSSIYLCSVKREWYQETQYFGPGTRLLVL.